This T cell receptor beta chain was observed in a study of cytomegalovirus exposure and HLA in healthy donors (dated by TCRdb to 2017 to 2019). Turning to the overall study: According to an earlier analysis of 587 of the donors, about 179 million T cells yielded roughly 100 million unique TCR beta sequences and approximately 300 Gb of sequence data. Donor age, sex, ethnicity and CMV serostatus were compiled alongside the repertoire data. An earlier analysis of more than 450 of the donors used high-throughput TCR beta sequencing to judge whether each TCR beta V gene segment behaved as functional or pseudogenic. The study aimed to test whether signatures of past pathogen exposure could be identified by cataloging public T cell receptors. To study patterns of TCR occurrence, a later analysis re-analyzed previously published TCR beta repertoires from 700 or so donors and added high-resolution HLA genotyping. The number of donors typed differed by locus, with about 629-640 for A, B, C, DRB1 and DQB1, roughly 550 for DQA1, nearly 610 for DPA1, and approximately 470 for DPB1. In addition to the first cohort of hundreds of subjects, a separate validation cohort of approximately 110 different subjects was used. Four or five DR-DQ haplotypes were handled as single units for association and clustering, since linkage in the cohort was strong. A later genetic analysis used genome-wide SNP genotypes for about 65% of the roughly 700 donors, treating that subset as a discovery cohort. High-throughput TCR immunosequencing, statistical association of individual TCRs with disease status, and machine learning were combined to predict cytomegalovirus infection status. All discovery cohort repertoires had been generated using a single sequencing platform. In the later analysis, no new phenotypic data were used to find candidate immune exposures; instead, reliance was placed on TCR beta sequences and their occurrence across donors. HLA typing covered class I and class II loci at four-digit resolution. Of the 300 to 450 genotyped donors, 81% were placed in the genetic ancestry cluster associated with self-reported Caucasian donors. Across about 380 genotyped donors of the cohort, an average of about 220,000 unique TCR beta nucleotide sequences per donor were sequenced, and approximately 19% of those sequences were non-productive. Roughly 300 gigabases of sequencing data and roughly 90 million unique TCR sequences were included in an early release covering under 650 HLA-typed donors. Using immunosequencing, the study profiled T cell repertoires from some 670 subjects and related those repertoires to cytomegalovirus serostatus. General findings and caveats noted by the study authors: A cluster of highly shared sequence variants was judged likely to represent a technical artifact of the sequencing pipeline. A further reported finding was that TCR beta sequences accurately predicted the HLA-A and HLA-B alleles for most subjects in the first cohort. The classifier was reported to diagnose cytomegalovirus status with high specificity and sensitivity in both the original and validation cohorts. According to a later analysis, parvovirus B19, influenza, CMV and Epstein-Barr virus appeared linked to several top co-occurrence clusters. When HLA alleles, especially DR and DQ, strongly co-occurred, TCR associations were difficult to assign to individual alleles. In an earlier analysis of approximately 590 of the donors, most TCR beta V segments were observed in productive rearrangements about 87% or about 30% of the time, broadly matching IMGT annotations. A later genetic analysis associated a missense DCLRE1C variant with V-gene and J-gene trimming of TCR beta chains, and an independent cohort replicated the association. Because HLA typing was missing for some donors at each locus, association tests included only the typed subset. Specific HLA alleles were associated with 15,000 to 20,000 TCR beta sequences at a false discovery rate of 0.05 in a later analysis. In a later analysis, most CMV-associated TCR beta chains were found to appear HLA-restricted, with HLA associations seemingly driven largely by CMV exposure. Because the 87-base-pair reads could not distinguish some IMGT-functional V segments, including TRBV6-2 and TRBV6-3, those segments were excluded. The authors suggested that the approach could potentially be extended to other disease states and immunological phenotypes. For the cohort, immune exposure information was limited to CMV serostatus. The study gave a list of 150 to 200 TCR beta chains associated with cytomegalovirus. The presence/absence analyses assumed that sequencing depth was roughly uniform across donors, and that assumption may not be true. Linkage disequilibrium might explain the correlated functional status among segregating V segments, but an unknown experimental factor could not be ruled out. In a later analysis, the rate of TCR association differed among HLA loci, with DRB1 alleles having the most associated TCRs and HLA-C alleles having the fewest. According to a later genetic analysis, donors in an Asian-associated ancestry cluster had fewer N-insertions in productive TCRs than the approximately 650-donor mean. A later analysis found that HLA-associated TCR beta chains were more clonally expanded and had lower generation probabilities than equally common non-associated chains. Some 16 rarely observed V segments, including chromosome 9 orphons, were excluded from the earlier analysis of some 590 of the donors because counts were too low. A few of the identified cytomegalovirus-associated TCR beta chains were confirmed in vitro to be specific for cytomegalovirus antigens. This cohort had only TCR beta chains sequenced, and the lack of alpha or paired-chain data limited which features could be detected. While some public TCRs were present in many individuals, most TCR sequences turned up only very rarely across donors.

In total, about 650 healthy bone marrow donors made up the cohort. Cohort members were all nominally healthy when sampled, although unrecorded immune exposures were likely present. The donor tested CMV seronegative and was one of the 352 seronegative cohort members. A peripheral blood sample was provided by each donor, and peripheral blood mononuclear cells were used for TCR beta sequencing. The Qiagen DNeasy Blood Extraction Kit was used to extract genomic DNA from the blood cell samples. Taken from cysteine to phenylalanine, the CDR3 has 13 residues. Only CDR3 DNA remains: 39 bases, in frame from the first base. V and J lose 7 bases and 3 bases, and a span of 12 bases separates them. The germline V gene encodes CDR1 MDHEN and CDR2 SYDVKM. Libraries were made using the immunoSEQ multiplex PCR assay. For the multiplex PCR, a mixture combining 60 forward primers for TCR Vbeta segments and 13 reverse primers for TCR Jbeta segments was used. The CDR3 region of rearranged TCR beta genes was amplified from genomic DNA with a multiplex PCR assay. On the Illumina HiSeq System, the amplified TCR beta libraries were sequenced as 87-base-pair reads. The authors' analysis ran thus. In a later analysis, tens of millions of unique TCR beta chains were counted across the approximately 620 repertoires, and about 10 million of these chains were shared by at least two donors. To remove PCR and sequencing errors, raw reads were error-corrected and collapsed into unique sequences using a nearest-neighbor algorithm that merged closely related sequences. To assign V, D and J gene segments, CDR3 sequences were aligned to IMGT reference sequences. For a sequence to be retained, a match of at least six nucleotides to both a V gene segment and a J gene segment was required. Rearrangements were classified as productive when the CDR3 lacked stop codons and remained in frame with V and J, and all other rearrangements were classified as non-productive. Following IMGT convention, CDR3 was defined as the stretch from the second conserved V-encoded cysteine up to the conserved J-encoded phenylalanine. The earlier analysis of about 610 of the donors excluded any sequence lacking an unambiguous match to a single V gene segment. An earlier analysis of a few hundred of the donors classified V segments as functional when productive rearrangements were above 56.7% and as segregating when the standard deviation between donors was above 5%. A statistical classification framework was built to diagnose cytomegalovirus status from the catalog of TCR beta chain sequences. In a later analysis, TCR nucleotide sequences were compared against IMGT/GENE-DB human TR gene sequences so that V and J genes could be assigned. A later analysis assigned CDR3 sequences and most-parsimonious VDJ recombination scenarios with the TCRdist pipeline. In a later analysis, each TCR beta chain was defined by its CDR3 amino acid sequence together with its V-gene family, and reads lacking a unique V-gene family were excluded. As a way to deal with suspected cross-contamination and a sequencing artifact, a later analysis dropped more than 500 nucleotide sequences that were highly shared and had low generation probability. A later analysis calculated a clonal expansion index for each public chain from normalized within-repertoire ranks of inferred template counts. In a later analysis, generation probabilities were computed using a VDJ recombination model fitted to out-of-frame rearrangements, and the results were checked against IGoR. Hypergeometric tests were used in a later analysis to score TCR-TCR, TCR-HLA and TCR-CMV co-occurrence, with a repertoire-size bias correction applied to the TCR pairs. A later analysis estimated false discovery rates by permuting HLA or CMV assignments 20 times. In a later analysis, co-occurring TCRs were grouped using DBSCAN, with TCRdist sequence similarity added in when clustering inside HLA-allele-positive subsets. Repertoires with fewer than 30,000 or more than 120,000 public chains were left out of co-occurrence clustering, as were five repertoires with anomalous nucleotide sharing. Imported from immuneACCESS, the table was reduced by TCRdb to in-frame sequences with V and J called. These copies leave out some clones; in studies compared against another copy, an unresolved V gene accounts for under half, and the cause of the remainder is not known. From that table come the V and J calls and clone size; the DNA was used to work out D and trimming. The table for this sample lists fewer than 100,000 clones. The ten largest make up less than 0.6% of the sample.

Comment on this clone: Its antigen has not been determined.

The receptor was isolated from a man aged 50 to 59 in good health and CMV-seronegative. Sample: PBMCs. The chain uses TRBV28 and TRBJ1-2; matching of 6 bases hints at TRBD1 as the D gene. The CDR3 reads CASTQQGDYGYTF. The base sequence is TGTGCCAGCACACAACAGGGTGACTATGGCTACACCTTC.